The sequence of this T cell receptor beta chain was determined in a study of T cell changes during pregnancy in multiple sclerosis. Trimming removed 6 bases from V and 8 bases from J, with 14 bases in between. The CDR3 has 13 residues. Looked up from germline, CDR1 is LGHNT and CDR2 is FRNRAP. TCRdb's copy holds only in-frame clones and misses some; the assay was immunoSEQ multiplex PCR. The sample records around 26,000 clones, around nine tenths being singletons. This specimen was CD8+ T cells from peripheral blood mononuclear cells, taken in the first trimester of pregnancy. This chain links TRBV12-5 with TRBJ2-1; D perhaps matches TRBD2 (7 bases). The source is a female donor in good health, enrolled as a control in a pregnancy study. The CDR3 nucleotides are TGTGCTAGTGGGAGAGGGGGGGGCGATGAGCAGTTCTTC. Its translation: CASGRGGGDEQFF.